This TCR beta chain was observed in a study of T cells in Graves' hyperthyroidism and ophthalmopathy. Germline V gene lookup returns CDR1 SGHNT and CDR2 YYREEE (reference sequence). The V end lost 4 bases, the J end lost 3 bases, and 10 bases lay between the germline ends. This CDR3 is 13 amino acids long. Amplification of TCR beta CDR3 regions used RNA as the template. TCR CDR3 underwent first-round RT-PCR with the HTBI primer set. TCRdb reprocessed the multiplex PCR reads with MiXCR, giving one entry per CDR3 protein. This sample has approximately 620,000 distinct CDR3 sequences; more than 11% occur once, and the top ten carry more than 5%. Subjects aged 18 to 65 presented with newly diagnosed hyperthyroidism of less than 2 months' duration. From approximately 9.5 ml of fresh peripheral blood, PBMCs were isolated.

The TCR sequence derives from a woman in her 30s with Graves' hyperthyroidism that later progressed to Graves' ophthalmopathy. Sequenced: blood. The chain joins TRBV5-4 to TRBJ2-5; a weak D match, TRBD1 (5 bases). This chain's CDR3 is CASSQGREETQYF. The CDR3 DNA is TGTGCCAGCAGCCAGGGTAGGGAAGAGACCCAGTACTTC.